These T cell receptor beta chains were read from a single sample in a study of T-cell memory formation after mild COVID-19. TCRdb ran MiXCR on the 5' RACE reads and lists one entry per CDR3 protein. The profile shows 100,000 or so distinct CDR3 sequences, 8.5% to 14% of them singletons. Sequenced: PBMCs or a T cell subset sorted from them (not recorded which). The receptors originated from a man in his late teens or twenties who had mild COVID-19 (a few samples of this study predate the infection). Cell type and time point are not known. The CDR3 runs from the conserved cysteine through the conserved F or W. Fields, in order: CDR3 DNA, CDR3 protein, J gene, D gene, clone size, V gene. D genes are given only for firm matches. A clone size is listed for some rows: how often the clone was seen (once, few, many), or a class if it is expanded.

TGTGCCAGCAGCTTTGGAGCTAGCGGATCCCCGGGCACAGATACGCAGTATTTT	CASSFGASGSPGTDTQYF	TRBJ2-3	TRBD2	few	TRBV7-2
TGTGCCAGCAGCTTAAAACAGACTCAAGAGACCCAGTACTTC	CASSLKQTQETQYF	TRBJ2-5	-	-	TRBV7-6
TGTGCCAGCAGCACAACTAGCGGGGGTGCCTATGAGCAGTTCTTC	CASSTTSGGAYEQFF	TRBJ2-1	TRBD2	-	TRBV7-6
TGTGCCAGCAGCTTGCGGGGGCCCCTAGACACAGATACGCAGTATTTT	CASSLRGPLDTDTQYF	TRBJ2-3	-	-	TRBV7-9
TGTGCCAGCAGTTCCGGGGGGACGCAGTACTTC	CASSSGGTQYF	TRBJ2-7	TRBD2	many	TRBV27
TGCGCCAGCAGCCAAGGACTATTTCTAGCCAAAAACATTCAGTACTTC	CASSQGLFLAKNIQYF	TRBJ2-4	-	-	TRBV4-1
TGTGCCAGCAGCCCAACACAGGGGCTCCGCTCCTACAATGAGCAGTTCTTC	CASSPTQGLRSYNEQFF	TRBJ2-1	TRBD1	few	TRBV9
TGCGCCAGCAAGGTGCCCGAAAAGTACAATGAGCAGTTCTTC	CASKVPEKYNEQFF	TRBJ2-1	-	-	TRBV10-2
TGCGCCAGCAGCAACAGGGAGAAGCGGACTGAAGCTTTCTTT	CASSNREKRTEAFF	TRBJ1-1	-	-	TRBV10-2
TGCGCCAGCAGCCCGGAGAACACCGGGGAGCTGTTTTTT	CASSPENTGELFF	TRBJ2-2	-	many	TRBV4-1
TGTGCCAGCAGAGTCCCGGGGAACACTGAAGCTTTCTTT	CASRVPGNTEAFF	TRBJ1-1	-	-	TRBV7-9
TGTGCCAGCAGCTTGGAAGGTGGGGACAATGAGCAGTTCTTC	CASSLEGGDNEQFF	TRBJ2-1	-	few	TRBV5-4
TGTGCCAGCAGTCGTTACGGACAGCGTAGCACAGATACGCAGTATTTT	CASSRYGQRSTDTQYF	TRBJ2-3	-	many	TRBV12-3/TRBV12-4
TGTGCCAGCACTGATCAAAGTACCGGGACACCCCGCGAGCAGTTCTTC	CASTDQSTGTPREQFF	TRBJ2-1	-	-	TRBV7-9
TGTGCCAGCAGCTTAGCGCGGCAGGGAGACACCGGGGAGCTGTTTTTT	CASSLARQGDTGELFF	TRBJ2-2	-	few	TRBV7-6
TGTGCCAGCAGTTCGTTTGTGGGGGACAGGGGTTACGAGCAGTACTTC	CASSSFVGDRGYEQYF	TRBJ2-7	TRBD1	once	TRBV27
TGCGCCAGCAGCCAGGAACAGGGGACCAGGAACACTGAAGCTTTCTTT	CASSQEQGTRNTEAFF	TRBJ1-1	TRBD1	-	TRBV4-3
TGTGCCAGCACCCCGGGCAATGAGCAGTTCTTC	CASTPGNEQFF	TRBJ2-1	-	many	TRBV6-2/TRBV6-3
TGTGCCAGCAGCTTAGCGTCGCCCTACGAGCAGTACTTC	CASSLASPYEQYF	TRBJ2-7	-	-	TRBV7-2
TGTGCCAGCAGCTTATGGGTCGCGTACGAGCAGTACTTC	CASSLWVAYEQYF	TRBJ2-7	-	few	TRBV7-2
TGCGCCAGCAGCCAAGATCCAGTGTCAGGGAGGACTAATGAAAAACTGTTTTTT	CASSQDPVSGRTNEKLFF	TRBJ1-4	-	few	TRBV4-1
TGTGCCAGCAGCCCGAGGGACAGGGGGGGGGAGACCCAGTACTTC	CASSPRDRGGETQYF	TRBJ2-5	TRBD1	few	TRBV12-3/TRBV12-4
TGTGCCAGCAGCCCCGGGACAGGTAGCAATCAGCCCCAGCATTTT	CASSPGTGSNQPQHF	TRBJ1-5	TRBD1	-	TRBV7-2
TGCAGTGCTGGGAGGCAAGGGGGGAGGTCTAGCACAGATACGCAGTATTTT	CSAGRQGGRSSTDTQYF	TRBJ2-3	-	-	TRBV20-1
TGCGCCAGCAGTGAGGTTGAGGGGTACGGGGAGCTGTTTTTT	CASSEVEGYGELFF	TRBJ2-2	-	few	TRBV10-1
TGTGCCAGCAGCTTAGTCGGGGGGAGGGCAGATACGCAGTATTTT	CASSLVGGRADTQYF	TRBJ2-3	TRBD2	many	TRBV7-2
TGTGCCAGCGCCAGTTTATCGTACGAGCAGTACTTC	CASASLSYEQYF	TRBJ2-7	-	few	TRBV12-3/TRBV12-4
TGTGCCAGCAGTTATTTGGGGGAGCTGTTTTTT	CASSYLGELFF	TRBJ2-2	-	-	TRBV6-6
TGTGCCAGCAGCTTCGGAGACAATGAGCAGTTCTTC	CASSFGDNEQFF	TRBJ2-1	-	-	TRBV7-9
TGCAGCGTCACCAGGATGAACACTGAAGCTTTCTTT	CSVTRMNTEAFF	TRBJ1-1	-	many	TRBV29-1
TGTGCCAGCAGCCAAGACGGTGCCGGGGAGCTGTTTTTT	CASSQDGAGELFF	TRBJ2-2	-	few	TRBV3-1
TGTGCCAGCAGCTTACACCCGGGAGGGATCACAGATACGCAGTATTTT	CASSLHPGGITDTQYF	TRBJ2-3	TRBD2	-	TRBV7-2
TGCGCCAGCAGTGGGACAACGTCCGGTGAGACCCAGTACTTC	CASSGTTSGETQYF	TRBJ2-5	-	many	TRBV10-1
TGTGCCAGCCTTAATAGCCTTAGCACAGATACGCAGTATTTT	CASLNSLSTDTQYF	TRBJ2-3	-	many	TRBV12-3/TRBV12-4
TGTGCCACCAGCAGAGAACGAGGACCTGGAAACACCATATATTTT	CATSRERGPGNTIYF	TRBJ1-3	-	few	TRBV15
TGTGCCAGCAGCTTAGATCCGGGGGGTAAAACTGAAGCTTTCTTT	CASSLDPGGKTEAFF	TRBJ1-1	-	few	TRBV11-2
TGTGCCAGCAGTTTTGGTCCTCCGCTCGGGGAGCTGTTTTTT	CASSFGPPLGELFF	TRBJ2-2	-	few	TRBV6-5
TGTGCCAGCAGCTTAGACGTACTTAACACTGAAGCTTTCTTT	CASSLDVLNTEAFF	TRBJ1-1	-	many	TRBV7-3
TGTGCCAGCAGCCCTACCGGTTGGACCGAAAGCTCCTACGAGCAGTACTTC	CASSPTGWTESSYEQYF	TRBJ2-7	-	many	TRBV7-9
TGTGCCAGCAGCCCGACCGCAAGACAGGGGAGGAACACTGAAGCTTTCTTT	CASSPTARQGRNTEAFF	TRBJ1-1	TRBD1	-	TRBV7-9